The rows below give T cell receptor beta chains drawn from one sample of a study of blood T cell repertoires in COVID-19. TCRdb keeps only in-frame clones here, not all; method: immunoSEQ multiplex PCR. Of around 100,000 clones in the sample, less than 85% were seen once. Sequencing input: peripheral blood. These receptors originate from a woman in her seventies with active or convalescent COVID-19. Both conserved end residues are part of each CDR3. Each record gives: clone size, D gene, J gene, V gene, CDR3 DNA, CDR3 protein. The D gene is left open where the match is weak. Expanded clones are given a class, and other clones once, few, many or no size at all.

abundance: few
d_gene: TRBD1
j_gene: TRBJ1-4
v_gene: TRBV5-1
CDR3nt: TGCGCCAGCTCTTCTGGACAGGAAGTTGAAAAACTGTTTTTT
CDR3aa: CASSSGQEVEKLFF

abundance: .
d_gene: .
j_gene: TRBJ2-7
v_gene: TRBV5-1
CDR3nt: TGCGCCAGCAGCCGCGCTAACGGAGGCTACGAGCAGTACTTC
CDR3aa: CASSRANGGYEQYF

abundance: .
d_gene: .
j_gene: TRBJ2-5
v_gene: TRBV29-1
CDR3nt: TGCAGCGTTTGGCCTCAGGGCGGCAAAGAGACCCAGTACTTC
CDR3aa: CSVWPQGGKETQYF

abundance: .
d_gene: TRBD2
j_gene: TRBJ2-1
v_gene: TRBV5-1
CDR3nt: TGCGCCAGCAGCTTGGGACTAGCGGGACACAATGAGCAGTTCTTC
CDR3aa: CASSLGLAGHNEQFF

abundance: .
d_gene: .
j_gene: TRBJ1-6
v_gene: TRBV11-2
CDR3nt: TGTGCCAGCAGCCCGATCAGGGGCCCCGCGTATAATTCACCCCTCCACTTT
CDR3aa: CASSPIRGPAYNSPLHF

abundance: .
d_gene: TRBD1
j_gene: TRBJ1-4
v_gene: TRBV5-4
CDR3nt: TGTGCCAGCAGCAGTACAGGGGGGGTCGATGAAAAACTGTTTTTT
CDR3aa: CASSSTGGVDEKLFF

abundance: .
d_gene: .
j_gene: TRBJ1-2
v_gene: TRBV28
CDR3nt: TGTGCCAGCAGTCCAGGACAGTGGTATGGCTACACCTTC
CDR3aa: CASSPGQWYGYTF

abundance: .
d_gene: .
j_gene: TRBJ2-5
v_gene: TRBV21-1
CDR3nt: TGTGCCAGCAGCCTAGGGACACCTCAAGAGACCCAGTACTTC
CDR3aa: CASSLGTPQETQYF

abundance: .
d_gene: TRBD2
j_gene: TRBJ2-7
v_gene: TRBV5-1
CDR3nt: TGCGCCAGCAGCTTGGCGACTAGCGGGAGGATTGAGCAGTACTTC
CDR3aa: CASSLATSGRIEQYF

abundance: .
d_gene: TRBD1
j_gene: TRBJ1-5
v_gene: TRBV5-5
CDR3nt: TGTGCCAGCAGCCCAAGACAGGGGGAGAGGAATCAGCCCCAGCATTTT
CDR3aa: CASSPRQGERNQPQHF

abundance: .
d_gene: TRBD1
j_gene: TRBJ1-5
v_gene: TRBV5-5
CDR3nt: TGTGCCAGCAGCCTTAGACAGGGGGATCAGCCCCAGCATTTT
CDR3aa: CASSLRQGDQPQHF

abundance: .
d_gene: TRBD1
j_gene: TRBJ1-1
v_gene: TRBV30
CDR3nt: TGTGCCTGGAATCCGGGACAGGGCCTGAACACTGAAGCTTTCTTT
CDR3aa: CAWNPGQGLNTEAFF

abundance: .
d_gene: TRBD1
j_gene: TRBJ1-4
v_gene: TRBV7-9
CDR3nt: TGTGCCAGCAGTACGACAGGGGACAAACTGTTTTTT
CDR3aa: CASSTTGDKLFF

abundance: .
d_gene: .
j_gene: TRBJ1-6
v_gene: TRBV30
CDR3nt: TGTGCCTGGAGGGTCGACAGCAATTCACCCCTCCACTTT
CDR3aa: CAWRVDSNSPLHF

abundance: .
d_gene: .
j_gene: TRBJ2-4
v_gene: TRBV5-7
CDR3nt: TGTGCCAGCAGCCTACCTAGCCGGGGGATAGCCAAAAACATTCAGTACTTC
CDR3aa: CASSLPSRGIAKNIQYF

abundance: .
d_gene: .
j_gene: TRBJ1-1
v_gene: TRBV15
CDR3nt: TGTGCCGTACTGAGTGGCAGGGGGAACACTGAAGCTTTCTTT
CDR3aa: CAVLSGRGNTEAFF

abundance: few
d_gene: TRBD2
j_gene: TRBJ2-1
v_gene: TRBV10-3
CDR3nt: TGTGCCATCAGTGATAAAATCGGACTAGCGGGGGCCGCTAGCTCCTACAATGAGCAGTTCTTC
CDR3aa: CAISDKIGLAGAASSYNEQFF

abundance: .
d_gene: .
j_gene: TRBJ1-1
v_gene: TRBV5-6
CDR3nt: TGTGCCAGCAGCTTCTGGGAGACCGTTTACACTGAAGCTTTCTTT
CDR3aa: CASSFWETVYTEAFF

abundance: .
d_gene: .
j_gene: TRBJ1-1
v_gene: TRBV10-3
CDR3nt: TGTGCCATCAGCCTGGACAGCGAGAACACTGAAGCTTTCTTT
CDR3aa: CAISLDSENTEAFF

abundance: .
d_gene: TRBD1
j_gene: TRBJ1-1
v_gene: TRBV30
CDR3nt: TGTGCCTGGGGGACAGGAGGCACTGAAGCTTTCTTT
CDR3aa: CAWGTGGTEAFF

abundance: once
d_gene: .
j_gene: TRBJ1-6
v_gene: TRBV6-2/TRBV6-3
CDR3nt: TGTGCCAGCAGTTACCGCGTCACCCTCCACTTT
CDR3aa: CASSYRVTLHF

abundance: once
d_gene: .
j_gene: TRBJ1-1
v_gene: TRBV7-3
CDR3nt: TGTGCCAGCAGCTTAGACCCCGGACGGGAGAACACTGAAGCTTTCTTT
CDR3aa: CASSLDPGRENTEAFF

abundance: .
d_gene: TRBD1
j_gene: TRBJ2-7
v_gene: TRBV3-1/TRBV3-2
CDR3nt: TGTGCCAGCAGTGTCAGACAGGGACGCTACGAGCAGTACTTC
CDR3aa: CASSVRQGRYEQYF

abundance: .
d_gene: TRBD2
j_gene: TRBJ2-3
v_gene: TRBV7-2
CDR3nt: TGTGCCAGCAGCCAGACTAGCGGGGGGGCTGGTACGCAGTATTTT
CDR3aa: CASSQTSGGAGTQYF

abundance: .
d_gene: TRBD1
j_gene: TRBJ2-3
v_gene: TRBV24-1
CDR3nt: TGTGCCACCAGTGATTCTAGGACAGGGTCGGGGACAGATACGCAGTATTTT
CDR3aa: CATSDSRTGSGTDTQYF

abundance: .
d_gene: TRBD2
j_gene: TRBJ2-2
v_gene: TRBV7-2
CDR3nt: TGTGCCAGCAGCTCACTAGCGGGAGGGCCGAGCGGGGAGCTGTTTTTT
CDR3aa: CASSSLAGGPSGELFF

abundance: .
d_gene: .
j_gene: TRBJ2-1
v_gene: TRBV30
CDR3nt: TGTGCCTGGAGCGACGGAGTTGGCAATGAGCAGTTCTTC
CDR3aa: CAWSDGVGNEQFF

abundance: .
d_gene: .
j_gene: TRBJ2-1
v_gene: TRBV7-2
CDR3nt: TGTGCCAGCAGCTTAAGAGGAGGCGGCGGCGGCCGGCGGGAGCAGTTCTTC
CDR3aa: CASSLRGGGGGRREQFF

abundance: .
d_gene: TRBD1
j_gene: TRBJ2-7
v_gene: TRBV12-5
CDR3nt: TGTGCTAGTGGCTTGGACAGGGGGTACGAGCAGTACTTC
CDR3aa: CASGLDRGYEQYF

abundance: .
d_gene: .
j_gene: TRBJ1-2
v_gene: TRBV11-2
CDR3nt: TGTGCCAGCAGCTCTAGCCGGTCTGAGTATGGCTACACCTTC
CDR3aa: CASSSSRSEYGYTF

abundance: .
d_gene: TRBD1
j_gene: TRBJ1-1
v_gene: TRBV27
CDR3nt: TGTGCCAGCGCAGACAGGGGGCTCACTGAAGCTTTCTTT
CDR3aa: CASADRGLTEAFF

abundance: .
d_gene: .
j_gene: TRBJ1-4
v_gene: TRBV2
CDR3nt: TGTGCCAGCAACTCCAGGGGATCAACTAATGAAAAACTGTTTTTT
CDR3aa: CASNSRGSTNEKLFF